This T cell receptor (beta chain) came from a study of T cell responses to AZD1222 COVID-19 vaccine. Germline CDR1 reads SGHRS; CDR2 reads YFSETQ. V was trimmed by 9 bases and J by 1 base, leaving 13 bases between them. The CDR3 contains 14 residues. This clone was found a few times. Generated by immunoSEQ multiplex PCR, the TCRdb table keeps only in-frame clones and is missing some. The sample lists roughly 58,000 clones, roughly 85% occurring once. The TCR originated in an adult in good health. The chain has TRBV5-1 and TRBJ2-2; D unclear. The sequences come from peripheral blood, collected on day 0 of MenACWY control vaccination. The CDR3 region is CATRDLGNTGELFF. DNA for the CDR3: TGCGCCACGAGAGATCTAGGGAACACCGGGGAGCTGTTTTTT. The full variable domain, with the rest looked up from reference TRBV5-1 and TRBJ2-2, is KAGVTQTPRYLIKTRGQQVTLSCSPISGHRSVSWYQQTPGQGLQFLFEYFSETQRNKGNFPGRFSGRQFSNSRSEMNVSTLELGDSALYLCATRDLGNTGELFFGEGSRLTVL.